This T cell receptor (beta chain) appears in the sequencing data of a study of T cell changes during pregnancy in multiple sclerosis. Assay: immunoSEQ multiplex PCR; the TCRdb copy retains only in-frame clones and omits some. This table holds some 100,000 clones, almost 95% found once. The CDR3 has 12 residues. The chain joins TRBV21-1 to TRBJ1-4; no DNA check was done on the table's D call, TRBD1. TRBV21-1 is a known pseudogene. Sequencing was performed on peripheral blood, taken before pregnancy. This clonotype was sampled from a female donor with multiple sclerosis, enrolled in a pregnancy study. The CDR3 DNA sequence: TGTGCTAGAGACAGGGGTTGGGAAAAACTGTTTTTT. Amino acid sequence: CARDRGWEKLFF.